The entry below describes one T cell receptor beta chain. Its antigen is not known. This entry belongs to a study of T cell responses to AZD1222 COVID-19 vaccine. Study-wide findings and caveats: The study sampled repertoires only after the peak T cell response.

Trimming took 4 bases from V and 5 from J; bases not matched to a gene: 5. The CDR3 is 14 amino acids. Germline V gene lookup returns CDR1 SGHRS and CDR2 YFSETQ. Sequencing was performed with immunoSEQ multiplex PCR; in TCRdb, only in-frame clones are kept and a portion is missing. The table lists 96,000 or so clones, about nine tenths of them singletons. This sequence was found in an adult in good health. The sample in question was peripheral blood, obtained on day 0 of AZD1222 vaccination. The chain is built from TRBV5-1 and TRBJ2-1; TRBD1 matches 8 bases. CDR3 coding DNA: TGCGCCAGCAGCCCGTCGACAGGGGACAATGAGCAGTTCTTC. It yields the protein CASSPSTGDNEQFF.